The 16 T cell receptor beta chains presented below share a single source sample, sequenced in a study of cytomegalovirus exposure and HLA in healthy donors (dated by TCRdb to about 2017). The method behind the library was the immunoSEQ multiplex PCR assay. For the multiplex PCR, a mixture combining 60 forward primers for TCR Vbeta segments and 13 reverse primers for TCR Jbeta segments was used. As stored in TCRdb, this immuneACCESS dataset retains in-frame rearrangements with V and J assigned. A fraction of the clones does not appear; measured against another copy, unresolved V genes explain less than half of the discrepancy, and the remainder lacks a known reason. Here the sample has approximately 160,000 clones; roughly two thirds occur a single time. The top ten hold around 2.8% of the sample. The sequenced material came from PBMCs. The receptors come from a woman in her 40s in good health and CMV-seropositive.

The chain employs TRBV7-6 and TRBJ2-1; a weak D match, TRBD2 (5 bases). Trimming pared 3 bases from V and 6 bases from J, leaving 9 bases between. The CDR3 runs 13 residues. Germline loops: CDR1 SGHVS, CDR2 FNYEAQ. Here the CDR3 reads CASSFGVTNEQFF. In nucleotides, the CDR3 is TGTGCCAGCAGCTTCGGGGTCACCAATGAGCAGTTCTTC.

This sequence joins TRBV10-3 and TRBJ2-1; TRBD2 agrees at 7 bases. The CDR3 runs 14 residues. J was trimmed by 5 bases and V by 8 bases; bases with no gene match: 9. Germline assignment: CDR1 ENHRY and CDR2 SYGVKD. CDR3 nucleotides: TGTGCCATCGCGAGAACTAGCGAGGACAATGAGCAGTTCTTC. This sequence encodes CAIARTSEDNEQFF.

The chain has TRBV6-5 and TRBJ1-6; D gene unclear. This CDR3 has 14 amino acids. With 6 bases removed from V and 6 bases from J, the gap between germline ends came to 12 bases. In germline, CDR1 is MNHEY, CDR2 SVGAGI. CDR3 DNA: TGTGCCAGCAGCCTACAGCTTTCTAATTCACCCCTCCACTTT. Translation gives CASSLQLSNSPLHF.

This chain connects TRBV2 to TRBJ2-5, with D possibly being TRBD1 (6 bases). CDR3 length equals 13 residues. V was pared by 3 bases and J by 4 bases, with 9 bases between. Per germline, CDR1 SNHLY and CDR2 FYNNEI. The CDR3 coding sequence is TGTGCCAGCAGTGACGTCAGGGGAGAGACCCAGTACTTC. Amino acid sequence: CASSDVRGETQYF.

The chain links TRBV7-2 to TRBJ2-3; TRBD2 agrees at 8 bases. The CDR3 spans 16 residues. CDR1 is SGHTA and CDR2 is FQGNSA in the germline V gene. V lost 7 bases and J lost 5; bases outside the gene matches: 14. Here the CDR3 DNA reads TGTGCCAGCACATCCATGCGGCCGGGGGGGCGAGATACGCAGTATTTT. This sequence encodes CASTSMRPGGRDTQYF.

V and J are TRBV4-3 and TRBJ1-1, with D hard to call. The CDR3 length is 17 residues. Trimming removed 1 base from V and 1 base from J, with 16 bases in between. The germline V gene has CDR1 LGHNA and CDR2 YSLEER. CDR3 in amino acids: CASSQGSRPVGNTEAFF. The DNA for the CDR3 is TGCGCCAGCAGCCAAGGTAGCAGACCTGTAGGGAACACTGAAGCTTTCTTT.

The chain links TRBV13 to TRBJ1-1, with a tentative D call TRBD1 (5 bases). Trimming left V 3 bases short and J 0 bases short, with 11 bases between. The V gene's germline CDR1 is PRHDT and CDR2 FYEKMQ (reference sequence). This CDR3 is built from 15 residues. The CDR3 reads CASSFPDKLNTEAFF. The DNA for the CDR3 is TGTGCCAGCAGCTTCCCGGACAAGTTGAACACTGAAGCTTTCTTT.

The V and J genes are TRBV7-2 and TRBJ1-1, with 12 bases matching TRBD1. The CDR3 is 14 residues long. V shed 4 bases and J 4 bases; nucleotides not matched to a gene: 1. Germline values: CDR1 SGHTA, CDR2 FQGNSA. The CDR3 DNA sequence: TGTGCCAGCAGCTCGGGACAGGGGGCCACTGAAGCTTTCTTT. It translates to CASSSGQGATEAFF.

The chain joins TRBV9 to TRBJ2-7, with 12 positions matching TRBD2. This CDR3 is built from 18 residues. Germline V gene sequence: CDR1 SGDLS, CDR2 YYNGEE. J lost 6 bases, V lost 0 bases, and 13 bases had no gene match. In DNA, the CDR3 is TGTGCCAGCAGCGTAGGACTAGCGGGAGCTCCAGGGTGGGGCGAGCAGTACTTC. The encoded protein is CASSVGLAGAPGWGEQYF.

This clone was counted between two and nine times. This chain links TRBV18 with TRBJ1-6, with 7 bases lining up with TRBD1. CDR3 size: 17 residues. V trimming: 2 bases; J trimming: 6 bases; junction bases outside the gene matches: 10. The germline V gene has CDR1 KGHSH and CDR2 LQKENI. CDR3 in amino acids: CASSPKDTGTVNSPLHF. The CDR3 DNA is TGTGCCAGCTCACCAAAGGATACCGGGACAGTTAATTCACCCCTCCACTTT.

The chain links TRBV10-3 to TRBJ2-2; 10 bases are shared with TRBD1. The CDR3 runs 15 residues. V gave up 4 bases and J gave up 4 bases; unmatched junction bases: 3. Germline V gene data show CDR1 as ENHRY and CDR2 as SYGVKD. CDR3 protein: CAISGQGAATGELFF. The CDR3, as DNA: TGTGCCATCAGTGGACAGGGGGCGGCCACCGGGGAGCTGTTTTTT.

There are a few counts of this clone. The chain recombines TRBV28 with TRBJ2-3, with D possibly matching TRBD2 (5 bases). Germline V gene data show CDR1 as MDHEN and CDR2 as SYDVKM. This CDR3 spans 14 amino acids. The V and J ends lost 2 bases and 6 bases respectively, with 12 bases between them. The CDR3 DNA reads as TGTGCCAGCAGTTTAGGTGGTAGCGCGGATACGCAGTATTTT. This gives the protein CASSLGGSADTQYF.

The rearrangement uses TRBV2 and TRBJ2-7; D possibly corresponds to TRBD1 (6 bases). Looked up from germline, CDR1 is SNHLY and CDR2 is FYNNEI. Trimming shortened V by 7 bases and J by 4 bases, and 14 bases separated the two germline ends. The CDR3 contains 13 residues. The CDR3: CASKFGQTYEQYF. CDR3 coding DNA: TGTGCCAGCAAATTCGGACAGACTTACGAGCAGTACTTC.

The chain has TRBV28 and TRBJ2-7; TRBD1 matches 9 bases. The germline gives CDR1 MDHEN, CDR2 SYDVKM. V lost 5 bases, J lost 5 bases, and 10 bases stayed unmatched. The CDR3 extends over 15 amino acids. The CDR3 loop reads CASSRDRGWADEQYF. CDR3 DNA: TGTGCCAGCAGTCGCGACAGGGGGTGGGCGGACGAGCAGTACTTC.

In its sample, this clone was seen once. The chain couples TRBV25-1 to TRBJ2-7; tentatively, D is TRBD2 (6 bases). Germline assignment: CDR1 MGHDK and CDR2 SYGVNS. The length of the CDR3 is 14 residues. V lost 4 bases, J lost 7 bases, and 17 bases lay in between. Written as DNA, the CDR3 is TGTGCCAGCAGTGTTGGTGGAGGGACGGGGGAGCAGTACTTC. Its translation: CASSVGGGTGEQYF.

This clone appeared a few times. The J gene is TRBJ2-7, the V gene TRBV7-2; D might be TRBD2 (6 bases). Trimming shortened V by 1 base and J by 0 bases, and 7 bases separated the two germline ends. The CDR3 is made up of 14 amino acids. Germline V gene lookup returns CDR1 SGHTA and CDR2 FQGNSA. CDR3 bases: TGTGCCAGCAGCTTAGGACTAGTCTCCTACGAGCAGTACTTC. It is translated as CASSLGLVSYEQYF.